This entry describes one T cell receptor (beta chain). The antigen is unknown. PCR was performed using 60 Vbeta and 13 Jbeta primers. This table comes from immunoSEQ multiplex PCR, and its TCRdb copy is limited to in-frame clones, with some not included. Of approximately 150,000 clones in the sample, approximately 83% were seen once. With V trimmed by 0 bases and J by 6 bases, 3 bases remained unmatched. Germline lookup yields CDR1 SGHNT and CDR2 YYREEE (reference sequence). The CDR3 loop spans 13 amino acids. This record belongs to a study of cytomegalovirus exposure and HLA in healthy donors. Study-level background: In an earlier analysis, 90 million to 130 million unique TCR beta sequences were found from 150 million to 200 million T cells. Study-level results: Segments of the TCR beta V type were, in most cases, productive about 90% or about 30% of the time in an earlier analysis. 164 TCR beta chains were listed as cytomegalovirus-associated. Later work associated roughly 17,000 TCR beta sequences with HLA alleles at 0.05 false discovery rate.

This clonotype was sampled from a male donor in good health and CMV-seronegative. This rearrangement joins TRBV5-4 to TRBJ2-7, with 7 bases aligning to TRBD1. The sequencing input was PBMCs. CDR3 bases: TGTGCCAGCAGCTTGGACAGGGGTGGCGAGCAGTACTTC. Translation gives CASSLDRGGEQYF.